Listed below are T cell receptor beta chains from one sample, sequenced in a study of T cell repertoires in cytomegalovirus infection. Via MiXCR, TCRdb re-called the reads, giving one row per CDR3 protein. The sample yields tens of thousands of distinct CDR3 sequences, 33% seen once. No antigens are known for them. The sequencing sample was made of PBMCs, sequenced either directly or after in vitro stimulation (not recorded which). These receptors came from a human donor in good health (CMV status not recorded). Some clones in this sample may be carry-over from other donors' samples. The CDR3 runs from the conserved cysteine through the conserved F or W. Each record gives: CDR3 length, D gene, J gene, V gene, clone size, CDR3 DNA, CDR3 protein. D genes are given only for firm matches. Clone size is not always given. Where it is, it says once, few, many or a class for expanded clones.

>15|TRBD2|TRBJ2-1|TRBV12-3/TRBV12-4|.
TGTGCCAGCAGTTTATTCAGCGGGAGCAGCAATGAGCAGTTCTTC
CASSLFSGSSNEQFF
>13|.|TRBJ2-5|TRBV4-1|.
TGCGCCAGCAGCCAACAGGTTACAGAGACCCAGTACTTC
CASSQQVTETQYF
>16|TRBD2|TRBJ2-3|TRBV7-9|.
TGTGCCAGCAGCTTAACTAGCGGGGGATACACAGATACGCAGTATTTT
CASSLTSGGYTDTQYF
>17|.|TRBJ1-3|TRBV27|.
TGTGCCAGCAGTCCCTTTGGCTCGACGTCCTCTGGAAACACCATATATTTT
CASSPFGSTSSGNTIYF
>16|.|TRBJ1-5|TRBV12-3/TRBV12-4|few
TGTGCCAGCAGTTTCGGGTACAGCTATAGCAATCAGCCCCAGCATTTT
CASSFGYSYSNQPQHF
>13|TRBD2|TRBJ2-3|TRBV29-1|.
TGCAGCGTTGAATGGGGTAGCGGGGATACGCAGTATTTT
CSVEWGSGDTQYF
>15|TRBD2|TRBJ2-3|TRBV7-9|.
TGTGCCAGCAGCTTTACCCTAGCGGGCACAGATACGCAGTATTTT
CASSFTLAGTDTQYF
>14|.|TRBJ1-1|TRBV5-4|.
TGTGCCAGCAGCACCGGGGCCGGGGACACTGAAGCTTTCTTT
CASSTGAGDTEAFF
>15|TRBD2|TRBJ2-1|TRBV12-5|.
TGTGCTAGTGGTTTGGGGGGAGGGCCCCGGCATGAGCAGTTCTTC
CASGLGGGPRHEQFF
>13|.|TRBJ1-3|TRBV19|.
TGTGCCAGTAGTCTCGACGGGGGAAACACCATATATTTT
CASSLDGGNTIYF
>15|TRBD1|TRBJ1-3|TRBV12-3/TRBV12-4|few
TGTGCCAGCAGCCCCGGGACAGACTCTGGAAACACCATATATTTT
CASSPGTDSGNTIYF
>16|.|TRBJ2-1|TRBV7-9|few
TGTGCCAGCAGCTTAGCCAGCAGGATCTACCTCCATGAGCAGTTCTTC
CASSLASRIYLHEQFF
>17|TRBD2|TRBJ2-1|TRBV10-3|.
TGTGCCATCAGTGAGAGTTCGGCGGGGGGGACCTACAATGAGCAGTTCTTC
CAISESSAGGTYNEQFF
>15|TRBD1|TRBJ1-4|TRBV7-2|many
TGTGCCAGCAGCTTAGGGGACAGGGATGATGAAAAACTGTTTTTT
CASSLGDRDDEKLFF
>13|.|TRBJ2-3|TRBV7-8|many
TGTGCCTGCCGTGAGGGTTTTACAGATACGCAGTATTTT
CACREGFTDTQYF
>12|.|TRBJ2-1|TRBV11-3|.
TGTGCCAGCAGCTTAGAGGGGGTTGAGCAGTTCTTC
CASSLEGVEQFF
>14|.|TRBJ1-3|TRBV20-1|.
TGCAGTGCAGCCTCCAGATACTCTGGAAACACCATATATTTT
CSAASRYSGNTIYF
>14|.|TRBJ2-5|TRBV29-1|few
TGCAGCGCCTCGCTGAATCCTTACCAAGAGACCCAGTACTTC
CSASLNPYQETQYF
>12|.|TRBJ2-3|TRBV19|few
TGTGCCAGTATACTTCCCACAGATACGCAGTATTTT
CASILPTDTQYF
>14|.|TRBJ1-3|TRBV5-4|.
TGTGCCAGCAGCGACGGGAGTCTTGGGAACACCATATATTTT
CASSDGSLGNTIYF
>13|TRBD1|TRBJ1-5|TRBV20-1|once
TGCAGTGCTAGGGGACAGGGGAATCAGCCCCAGCATTTT
CSARGQGNQPQHF
>15|TRBD2|TRBJ2-3|TRBV29-1|.
TGCAGCGTGGGGCTTAGCGGGAGACTTACAGATACGCAGTATTTT
CSVGLSGRLTDTQYF
>14|.|TRBJ2-7|TRBV7-2|.
TGTGCCAGCAGGAGGGGGGTGATCCTAGGCGAGCAGTACTTC
CASRRGVILGEQYF
>12|.|TRBJ1-1|TRBV7-2|many
TGTGCCAGCGGACGGTGGAACACTGAAGCTTTCTTT
CASGRWNTEAFF
>13|.|TRBJ1-1|TRBV12-3/TRBV12-4|few
TGTGCCAGTGGGGGGTGGGAATGGGCTGAAGCTTTCTTT
CASGGWEWAEAFF
>15|.|TRBJ1-4|TRBV6-5|few
.
CASSFSGQGAEKLFF
>16|.|TRBJ2-2|TRBV5-4|few
TGTGCCAGCAGCTTGAGGGCGGGCCATAACACCGGGGAGCTGTTTTTT
CASSLRAGHNTGELFF
>15|.|TRBJ2-3|TRBV20-1|.
TGCAGTGCTAGGGGAATCGGCCCTAGCACAGATACGCAGTATTTT
CSARGIGPSTDTQYF
>13|.|TRBJ1-1|TRBV11-2|.
TGTGCCAGCAGCTTAGAGGCGAACACTGAAGCTTTCTTT
CASSLEANTEAFF
>15|TRBD1|TRBJ1-5|TRBV6-1|few
TGTGCCAGCAGTCCCTGGGGACAGCCCAATCAGCCCCAGCATTTT
CASSPWGQPNQPQHF